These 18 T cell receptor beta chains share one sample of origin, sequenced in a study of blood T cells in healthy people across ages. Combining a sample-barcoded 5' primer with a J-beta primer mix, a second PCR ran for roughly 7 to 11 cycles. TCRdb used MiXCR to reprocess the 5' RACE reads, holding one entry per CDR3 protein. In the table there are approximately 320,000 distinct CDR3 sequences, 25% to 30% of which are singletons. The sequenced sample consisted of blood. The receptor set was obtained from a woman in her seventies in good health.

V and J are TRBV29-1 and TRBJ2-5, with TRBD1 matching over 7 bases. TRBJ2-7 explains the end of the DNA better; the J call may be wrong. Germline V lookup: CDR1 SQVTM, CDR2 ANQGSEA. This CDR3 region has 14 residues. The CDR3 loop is CSVESPAGGYEQYF. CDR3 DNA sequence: TGCAGCGTTGAGTCGCCGGCAGGGGGCTACGAGCAGTACTTC.

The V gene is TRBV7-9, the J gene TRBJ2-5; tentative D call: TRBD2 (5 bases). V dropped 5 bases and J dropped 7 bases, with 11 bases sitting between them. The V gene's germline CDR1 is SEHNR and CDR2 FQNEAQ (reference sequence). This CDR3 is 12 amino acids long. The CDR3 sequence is CASSPVGGTQYF. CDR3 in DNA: TGTGCCAGCAGCCCCGTTGGAGGGACCCAGTACTTC. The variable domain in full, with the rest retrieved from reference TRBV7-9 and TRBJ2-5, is DTGVSQNPRHKITKRGQNVTFRCDPISEHNRLYWYRQTLGQGPEFLTYFQNEAQLEKSRLLSDRFSAERPKGSFSTLEIQRTEQGDSAMYLCASSPVGGTQYFGPGTRLLVL.

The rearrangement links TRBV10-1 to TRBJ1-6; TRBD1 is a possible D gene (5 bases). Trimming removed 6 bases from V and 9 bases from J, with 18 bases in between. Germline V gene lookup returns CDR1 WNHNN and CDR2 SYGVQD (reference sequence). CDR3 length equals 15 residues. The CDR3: CASRFFPGGGSPLHF. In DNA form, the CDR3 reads TGCGCCAGCAGATTCTTTCCTGGCGGGGGTTCACCCCTCCACTTT.

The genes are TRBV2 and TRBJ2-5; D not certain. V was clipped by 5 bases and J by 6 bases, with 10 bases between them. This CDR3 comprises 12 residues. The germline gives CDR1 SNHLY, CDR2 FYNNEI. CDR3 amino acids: CASSRGRQTQYF. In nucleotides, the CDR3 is TGTGCCAGCAGTCGAGGCCGGCAGACCCAGTACTTC.

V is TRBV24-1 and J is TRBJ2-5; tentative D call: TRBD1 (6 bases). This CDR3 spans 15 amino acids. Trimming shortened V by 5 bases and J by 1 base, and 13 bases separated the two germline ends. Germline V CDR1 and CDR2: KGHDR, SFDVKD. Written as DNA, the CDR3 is TGTGCCACCAGTGGTAGGGGGTGGGGCCAAGAGACCCAGTACTTC. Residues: CATSGRGWGQETQYF.

The DNA for the CDR3 is TGCAGTGCCGAACCTAGTGGGCTTGGCTACACCTTC. The encoded protein is CSAEPSGLGYTF. The rearrangement uses TRBV20-1 and TRBJ1-2; no clear D gene. Trimming removed 6 bases at V and 7 bases at J, with 15 bases between. This CDR3 has 12 residues. Germline CDR1 DFQATT, CDR2 SNEGSKA (reference sequence).

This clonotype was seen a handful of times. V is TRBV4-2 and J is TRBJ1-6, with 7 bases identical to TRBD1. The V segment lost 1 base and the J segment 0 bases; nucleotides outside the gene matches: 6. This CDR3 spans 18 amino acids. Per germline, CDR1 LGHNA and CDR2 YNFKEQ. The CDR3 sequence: CASSQVGQESSYNSPLHF. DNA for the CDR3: TGTGCCAGCAGCCAAGTCGGACAGGAGAGCTCCTATAATTCACCCCTCCACTTT.

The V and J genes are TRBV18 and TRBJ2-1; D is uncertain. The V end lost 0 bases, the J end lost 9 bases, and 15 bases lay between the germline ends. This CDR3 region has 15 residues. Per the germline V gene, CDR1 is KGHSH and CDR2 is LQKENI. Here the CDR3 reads CASSPPQTKNTEQFF. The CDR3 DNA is TGTGCCAGCTCACCACCGCAGACGAAGAACACTGAGCAGTTCTTC. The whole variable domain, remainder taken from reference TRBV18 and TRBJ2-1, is NAGVMQNPRHLVRRRGQEARLRCSPMKGHSHVYWYRQLPEEGLKFMVYLQKENIIDESGMPKERFSAEFPKEGPSILRIQQVVRGDSAAYFCASSPPQTKNTEQFFGPGTRLTVL.

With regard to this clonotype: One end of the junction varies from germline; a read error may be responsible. CDR3: CASSLTRDRAYF. DNA for the CDR3: TGTGCCAGCAGCTTAACCCGGGACAGGGCCTACTTC. V gene TRBV14 combines with J gene TRBJ2-1; TRBD1 matches at 9 bases. There are 12 residues in the CDR3. CDR1 and CDR2 from the germline V gene are SGHDN and FVKESK.

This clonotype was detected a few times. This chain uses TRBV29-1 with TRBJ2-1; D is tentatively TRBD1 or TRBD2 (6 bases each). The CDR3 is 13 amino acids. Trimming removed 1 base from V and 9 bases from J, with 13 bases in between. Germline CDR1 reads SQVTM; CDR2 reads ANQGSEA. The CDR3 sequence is CSVEVRGGVEQFF. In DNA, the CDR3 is TGCAGCGTTGAAGTCAGGGGAGGTGTTGAGCAGTTCTTC.

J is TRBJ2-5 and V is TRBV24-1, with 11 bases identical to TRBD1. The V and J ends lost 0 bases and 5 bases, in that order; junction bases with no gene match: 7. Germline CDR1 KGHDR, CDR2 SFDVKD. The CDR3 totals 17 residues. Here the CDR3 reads CATSDLPRTGGGETQYF. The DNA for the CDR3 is TGTGCCACCAGTGATTTGCCGCGGACAGGGGGCGGTGAGACCCAGTACTTC.

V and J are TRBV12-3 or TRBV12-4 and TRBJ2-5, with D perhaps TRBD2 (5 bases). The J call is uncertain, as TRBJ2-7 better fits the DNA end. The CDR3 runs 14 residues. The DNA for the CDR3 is TGTGCCAGCAGTCCACCGAGGGTTCGGAACGAGCAGTACTTC. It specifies CASSPPRVRNEQYF.

The CDR3 nucleotides are TGCAGTGCTCAACACCATGAGCAGTTCTTC. Amino acid sequence: CSAQHHEQFF. The V and J genes are TRBV20-1 and TRBJ2-1; no firm D call. Looked up from germline, CDR1 is DFQATT and CDR2 is SNEGSKA (reference sequence). This CDR3 spans 10 amino acids. Trimming left V 5 bases short and J 8 bases short, with 7 bases between.

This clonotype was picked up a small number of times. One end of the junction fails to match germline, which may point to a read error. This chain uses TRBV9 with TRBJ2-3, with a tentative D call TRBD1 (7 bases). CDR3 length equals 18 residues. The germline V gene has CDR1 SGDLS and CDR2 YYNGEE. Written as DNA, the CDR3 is TGTGCCAGCAACGTAGACAGGACAGGAGGGGACCCCACAGATACGCAGTATTTT. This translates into CASNVDRTGGDPTDTQYF.

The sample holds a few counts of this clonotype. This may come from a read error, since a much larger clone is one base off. This CDR3 reads CVSSQDSGTRMFYF. In DNA, the CDR3 is TGCGTCAGCAGCCAAGATAGCGGGACTAGAATGTTTTACTTC. This chain connects TRBV4-1 to TRBJ2-5; 8 nucleotides match TRBD2. The CDR3 contains 14 residues. The germline gives CDR1 MGHRA, CDR2 YSYEKL.

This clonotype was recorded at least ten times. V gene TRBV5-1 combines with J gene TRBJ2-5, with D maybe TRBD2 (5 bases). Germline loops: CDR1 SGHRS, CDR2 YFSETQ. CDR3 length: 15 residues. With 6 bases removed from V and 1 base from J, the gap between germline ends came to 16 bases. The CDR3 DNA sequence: TGCGCCAGCACTCGCAACCCTGGGAGCCAAGAGACCCAGTACTTC. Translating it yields CASTRNPGSQETQYF. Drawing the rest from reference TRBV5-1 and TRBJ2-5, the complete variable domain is KAGVTQTPRYLIKTRGQQVTLSCSPISGHRSVSWYQQTPGQGLQFLFEYFSETQRNKGNFPGRFSGRQFSNSRSEMNVSTLELGDSALYLCASTRNPGSQETQYFGPGTRLLVL.

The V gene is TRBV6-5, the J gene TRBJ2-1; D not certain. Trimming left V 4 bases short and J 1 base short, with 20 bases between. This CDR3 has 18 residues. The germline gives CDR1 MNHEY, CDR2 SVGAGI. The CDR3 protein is CASSWPAFQSDSYNEQFF. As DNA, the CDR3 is TGTGCCAGCAGTTGGCCCGCCTTCCAGTCCGATTCCTACAATGAGCAGTTCTTC.

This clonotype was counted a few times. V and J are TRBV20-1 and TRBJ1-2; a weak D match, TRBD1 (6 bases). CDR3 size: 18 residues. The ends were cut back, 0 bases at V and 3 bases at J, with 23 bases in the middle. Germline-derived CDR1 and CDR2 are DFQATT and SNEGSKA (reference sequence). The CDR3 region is CSARESADFMRGDYGYTF. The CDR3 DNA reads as TGCAGTGCTAGAGAAAGTGCTGATTTTATGAGGGGGGACTATGGCTACACCTTC.